This T cell receptor (beta chain) was sequenced during a study of T-cell reconstitution after alpha-beta-depleted transplantation in children. Turning to this clonotype: Its cognate antigen is unknown.

The CDR3 consists of 16 residues. V lost 5 bases to trimming and J lost 2 bases, with 16 bases between them. Germline assignment: CDR1 MNHNS and CDR2 SASEGT. Notes on the study in general: Expanded graft clones, several hundred of them, were reportedly the source of alpha-beta T cells about two months after transplant.

TCRbeta library construction was performed incorporating unique molecular identifiers. TCRdb reanalysed the PCR reads using MiXCR and keeps one entry per CDR3 protein. The table records about 16,000 distinct CDR3 sequences, around 8.3% of them present only once. This sample comprised PBMCs, mostly from graft donor cells, obtained 60 days after TCRalphabeta/CD19-depleted stem cell transplant. The rearrangement uses TRBV6-1 and TRBJ1-5; TRBD1 might be the D (5 bases). This clonotype was obtained from a boy in the first two years of life who had a stem cell transplant for Wiskott-Aldrich syndrome, so the T cells may come from the graft donor. Written as DNA, the CDR3 is TGTGCCAGCAGTCCTACAGGTTTGATTGGCAATCAGCCCCAGCATTTT. Its translation is CASSPTGLIGNQPQHF.